Sequencing of this T cell receptor beta chain was carried out in a study of PD-1 blockade in classical Hodgkin lymphoma. Across the study: Nivolumab dosed at 3 mg/kg went to patients intravenously every 2 weeks. General study results and limits: Complete responders entered with baseline diversity on par with newly diagnosed patients, the results showed. Repertoire differences have undefined causes, possibly disease activity or prior therapy. Significant TCR diversity gains by C4D1 occurred in CD4+ but not CD8+ cells.

With regard to this clone: Its target is not known.

From germline, CDR1 is GTSNPN and CDR2 SVGIG (reference sequence). CDR3 length equals 11 residues. V was shortened by 0 bases and J by 4 bases, with 3 bases between the two germline ends. Using immunoSEQ multiplex PCR, the repertoire was profiled, and TCRdb retains in-frame clones only, with some absent. The sample shows 40,000 to 65,000 clones, 65% to 85% of them seen only once. Every one of the patients relapsed after autologous stem cell transplantation (brentuximab vedotin exposure was variable). The starting material was peripheral blood mononuclear cells (PBMCs), obtained at baseline. The chain carries TRBV30 and TRBJ2-5; no reliable D call. This clonotype was obtained from a human donor with classical Hodgkin lymphoma. CDR3 amino acids: CAWSVTETQYF. The CDR3 region has the DNA TGTGCCTGGAGTGTAACAGAGACCCAGTACTTC.